Listed below are T cell receptor beta chains from one sample, sequenced in a study of human T cells and chemical hapten exposure. TCRdb reanalysed the RACE reads using MiXCR and keeps one entry per CDR3 protein. The repertoire includes some 200,000 distinct CDR3 sequences, more than 25% of them detected once, and roughly 3% sits in the top ten. Sample: whole blood, taken in connection with sensitization to the hapten diphenylcyclopropenone (DPC). Receptor source: a woman in her twenties or thirties with alopecia areata. Some clones in this sample may be carry-over from other donors' samples. Both conserved end residues are part of each CDR3. A D gene is named only where the DNA matches it firmly. Not every row has a clone size; where given, it reads once, few, many or a size class.

D,V,size,J,CDR3,DNA
-,TRBV28,few,TRBJ2-7,CASNPFWAAYEQYF,TGTGCCAGCAACCCGTTCTGGGCGGCCTACGAGCAGTACTTC
TRBD1,TRBV30,-,TRBJ1-5,CAWSEIRGSQPQHF,TGTGCCTGGAGTGAAATCAGGGGGAGCCAGCCCCAGCATTTT
-,TRBV7-2,-,TRBJ1-4,CASSLNPPPLSGKLFF,TGTGCCAGCAGCTTAAATCCACCCCCTTTATCTGGAAAACTGTTTTTT
-,TRBV3-1,-,TRBJ1-1,CASSPDISTEAFF,TGTGCCAGCAGCCCGGACATAAGCACTGAAGCTTTCTTT
-,TRBV21-1,-,TRBJ1-4,CASSKERQGNEKLFF,TGTGCCAGCAGCAAAGAACGACAGGGTAATGAAAAACTGTTTTTT
-,TRBV10-3,-,TRBJ2-7,CAIRSNEQYF,TGTGCCATCAGATCCAACGAGCAGTACTTC
-,TRBV6-5,-,TRBJ1-3,CASSVQALHSGNTIYF,TGTGCCAGCAGCGTACAGGCCCTCCACTCTGGAAACACCATATATTTT
TRBD1,TRBV4-3,-,TRBJ1-6,CASRQGGNSPLHF,TGCGCCAGCCGGCAGGGGGGCAATTCACCCCTCCACTTT
-,TRBV12-3/TRBV12-4,-,TRBJ2-5,CASSLGFSGGETQYF,TGTGCCAGCAGTCTAGGGTTCTCAGGAGGCGAGACCCAGTACTTC
TRBD2,TRBV29-1,-,TRBJ2-3,CSVDGKRGNTDTQYF,TGCAGCGTTGACGGGAAGCGGGGGAATACAGATACGCAGTATTTT
-,TRBV29-1,-,TRBJ1-5,CSVEDGGPNQPQHF,TGCAGCGTTGAAGATGGGGGCCCTAATCAGCCCCAGCATTTT
-,TRBV20-1,-,TRBJ1-1,CSAHRQVLNTEAFF,TGCAGTGCTCATAGACAGGTCCTGAACACTGAAGCTTTCTTT
-,TRBV10-3,-,TRBJ1-6,CAISEWDFSANSPLHF,TGTGCCATCAGTGAGTGGGATTTTTCGGCTAATTCACCCCTCCACTTT
-,TRBV5-1,few,TRBJ2-5,CASSPPGAYEEAQYF,TGCGCCAGCAGCCCACCGGGAGCTTATGAGGAGGCCCAGTACTTC
-,TRBV28,-,TRBJ1-1,CASSLPSTRAFF,TGTGCCAGCAGCTTGCCTAGTACGAGAGCTTTCTTT
-,TRBV28,-,TRBJ2-7,CASVAGGSDEQYF,TGTGCCAGCGTGGCAGGAGGTAGCGACGAGCAGTACTTC
-,TRBV9,many,TRBJ1-2,CASSLNPVSYGYTF,TGTGCCAGCAGCCTCAACCCGGTGAGCTATGGCTACACCTTC
TRBD2,TRBV10-2,many,TRBJ2-1,CASASGSEQFF,TGCGCCAGCGCTAGCGGGAGCGAGCAGTTCTTC
-,TRBV10-3,few,TRBJ2-2,CAITGNFLGELFF,TGTGCCATCACCGGAAATTTCCTCGGGGAGCTGTTTTTT
-,TRBV24-1,-,TRBJ1-2,CATSGGAFYGYTF,TGTGCCACCAGTGGGGGGGCCTTCTATGGCTACACCTTC
-,TRBV29-1,few,TRBJ1-2,CSVEVAAGAQYTF,TGCAGCGTTGAGGTTGCGGCAGGAGCTCAATACACCTTC
-,TRBV27,-,TRBJ1-4,CASSLQGRSNEKLFF,TGTGCCAGCAGTTTACAGGGACGGAGTAATGAAAAACTGTTTTTT
TRBD1,TRBV4-1,-,TRBJ1-1,CASSQLGQGHTEAFF,TGCGCCAGCAGCCAGCTGGGACAGGGTCACACTGAAGCTTTCTTT
-,TRBV7-2,-,TRBJ1-5,CAGSFGPNQPQHF,TGTGCCGGCAGCTTCGGGCCCAATCAGCCCCAGCATTTT
TRBD2,TRBV4-2,-,TRBJ2-7,CASSPRLAGAHEQYF,TGTGCCAGCAGCCCTCGACTAGCGGGAGCGCACGAGCAGTACTTC
TRBD1,TRBV7-3,few,TRBJ2-4,CASSLGQGNIQYF,TGTGCCAGCAGCTTAGGACAGGGGAACATTCAGTACTTC
-,TRBV3-1,few,TRBJ2-7,CASSQTGQEQYF,TGTGCCAGCAGCCAAACAGGGCAAGAGCAGTACTTC
TRBD2,TRBV20-1,-,TRBJ2-3,CSARFERDRTDTQYF,TGCAGTGCTAGATTCGAGCGGGACCGGACAGATACGCAGTATTTT
TRBD2,TRBV20-1,-,TRBJ2-1,CSASVRREWYDDEQFF,TGCAGTGCTAGTGTTCGGCGGGAGTGGTATGACGATGAGCAGTTCTTC
-,TRBV19,-,TRBJ1-5,CASSIRENQPQHF,TGTGCCAGTAGTATCAGGGAAAATCAGCCCCAGCATTTT
-,TRBV11-1,few,TRBJ1-1,CASSLVEQVEAFF,TGTGCCAGCAGCTTAGTTGAACAGGTTGAAGCTTTCTTT
-,TRBV28,few,TRBJ1-3,CASSLGILDSGNTIYF,TGTGCCAGCAGTTTGGGCATCCTAGACTCTGGAAACACCATATATTTT
TRBD1,TRBV6-5,many,TRBJ2-5,CASSRQGVETQYF,TGTGCCAGCAGCCGACAGGGGGTAGAGACCCAGTACTTC
-,TRBV7-9,few,TRBJ2-1,CASSSGRDEQFF,TGTGCCAGCAGCTCCGGACGTGATGAGCAGTTCTTC
-,TRBV6-2/TRBV6-3,-,TRBJ2-1,CASSDSNEQFF,TGTGCCAGCAGTGACAGCAATGAGCAGTTCTTC
TRBD1,TRBV5-1,-,TRBJ2-5,CASSLGDRAMTTQYF,TGCGCCAGCAGCTTGGGGGACAGGGCCATGACGACCCAGTACTTC